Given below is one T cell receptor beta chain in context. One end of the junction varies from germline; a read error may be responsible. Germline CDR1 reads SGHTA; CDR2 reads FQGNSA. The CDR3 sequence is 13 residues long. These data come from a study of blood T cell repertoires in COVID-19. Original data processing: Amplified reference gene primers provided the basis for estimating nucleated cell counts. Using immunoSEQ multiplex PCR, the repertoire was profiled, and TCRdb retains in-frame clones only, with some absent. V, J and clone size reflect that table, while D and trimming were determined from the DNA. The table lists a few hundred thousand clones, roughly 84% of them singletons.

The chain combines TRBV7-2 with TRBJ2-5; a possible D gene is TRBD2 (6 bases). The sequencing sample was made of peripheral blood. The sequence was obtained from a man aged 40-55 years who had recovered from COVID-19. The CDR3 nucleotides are TGTGCCAGCAGCGTAGCGGCCGAAGAGACCCAGTACTTC. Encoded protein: CASSVAAEETQYF.